Shown below are 28 T cell receptor beta chains from a single sample sequenced in a study of T cells in Graves' hyperthyroidism and ophthalmopathy. RNA transcripts were the template for amplifying TCR beta CDR3 regions. HTBI primers were the set used in a first-round RT-PCR of the TCR CDR3. TCRdb re-derived calls from the multiplex PCR reads in MiXCR, one entry per CDR3 protein. This table holds hundreds of thousands of distinct CDR3 sequences, approximately 15% found once. Sequencing was performed on blood. The receptor set was obtained from a woman aged 40 to 55 with Graves' ophthalmopathy.

This sequence joins TRBV28 and TRBJ1-2; 10 bases agree with TRBD1. CDR1 MDHEN and CDR2 SYDVKM come from the germline V gene. The V segment lost 1 base and the J segment 7 bases; nucleotides outside the gene matches: 12. The CDR3 covers 17 residues. The CDR3 reads CASSLSSRDRGYGGYTF. CDR3 bases: TGTGCCAGCAGTTTATCGTCTCGGGACAGGGGTTACGGTGGCTACACCTTC.

This clonotype was seen once. A read error may explain this, as a much larger clone is one base away. The chain joins TRBV6-4 to TRBJ2-2; possibly TRBD1 for D (5 bases). Germline CDR1 and CDR2: MRHNA and SNTAGT. Trimming pared 7 bases from V and 4 bases from J, leaving 13 bases between. The CDR3 covers 14 residues. CDR3 sequence (DNA): TGTGCCAGCATCGCGAGACAGAGCACCGGGGAGCTGTTTTTT. Protein product: CASIARQSTGELFF.

Ten or more counts support this clonotype. V gene TRBV20-1 combines with J gene TRBJ2-7; a weak D match, TRBD1 (5 bases). This CDR3 spans 13 amino acids. CDR1 is DFQATT and CDR2 is SNEGSKA in the germline V gene (reference sequence). The ends were cut back, 4 bases at V and 4 bases at J, with 14 bases in the middle. CDR3 residues: CSAIGQGVYEQYF. The CDR3 DNA follows: TGCAGTGCTATCGGGCAGGGTGTTTACGAGCAGTACTTC.

The CDR3: CATKGQGYNNEQFF. The CDR3 DNA reads TGTGCGACCAAGGGACAGGGATATAACAATGAGCAGTTCTTC. J is TRBJ2-1 and V is TRBV6-1; 9 bases are a match to TRBD1. The CDR3 contains 14 residues. CDR1 MNHNS and CDR2 SASEGT come from the germline V gene.

J is TRBJ1-3 and V is TRBV18; possible D gene TRBD1, 5 bases. CDR3 length equals 18 residues. Germline CDR1 is KGHSH and CDR2 is LQKENI. Trimming pared 5 bases from V and 2 bases from J, leaving 22 bases between. The CDR3: CASSINTWDQRAGNTIYF. The DNA for the CDR3 is TGTGCCAGCTCAATAAACACCTGGGACCAAAGGGCTGGAAACACCATATATTTT.

CDR3 sequence reads: CASSQKSGWVVGEQFF. The DNA for the CDR3 is TGCGCCAGCAGCCAAAAAAGTGGGTGGGTAGTAGGTGAGCAGTTCTTC. V and J are TRBV4-1 and TRBJ2-1; no firm D call. The CDR3 totals 16 residues. Trimming left V 2 bases short and J 9 bases short, with 20 bases between. CDR1 and CDR2 from the germline V gene are MGHRA and YSYEKL.

This clonotype was seen at least ten times. The chain employs TRBV3-1 and TRBJ1-1; D is possibly TRBD1 (5 bases). Trimming left V 4 bases short and J 1 base short, with 10 bases between. Germline V gene lookup returns CDR1 LGHDT and CDR2 YNNKEL (reference sequence). This CDR3 contains 14 residues. For the CDR3, the DNA is TGTGCCAGCAGCCGGGACCGGAGGAACACTGAAGCTTTCTTT. This translates into CASSRDRRNTEAFF.

V gene TRBV6-1 combines with J gene TRBJ1-5; D call uncertain. The V gene lost 5 bases and the J gene lost 5 bases, with 40 bases spanning the gap. The CDR3 length is 23 residues. From germline, CDR1 is MNHNS and CDR2 SASEGT. The CDR3 reads CASSYRKRQERWGFNMLDQPQHF. CDR3 in DNA: TGTGCCAGCAGTTATCGGAAGAGGCAGGAGAGATGGGGTTTCAACATGTTAGATCAGCCCCAGCATTTT.

A note on this clonotype: Possible read error: a much larger clone is one base away. The chain recombines TRBV20-1 with TRBJ2-1; the D gene is possibly TRBD1 (6 bases). The CDR3 spans 15 residues. Germline V lookup: CDR1 DFQATT, CDR2 SNEGSKA (reference sequence). The CDR3: CGAPTQGRSYNEQFF. As DNA, the CDR3 is TGCGGTGCTCCCACCCAGGGGCGCTCCTACAATGAGCAGTTCTTC.

This clonotype was observed at least ten times. The V call is TRBV29-1, the J call TRBJ2-7, with TRBD1 matching 12 bases. The CDR3 runs 16 residues. Germline CDR1 SQVTM, CDR2 ANQGSEA. The junction had 11 bases not matched to a gene; V was cut back by 2 bases and J by 6 bases. CDR3 nucleotide sequence: TGCAGCGTTGAACCAATCGGGGGACAGGGGGCTGGCGAGCAGTACTTC. Its protein is CSVEPIGGQGAGEQYF.

The chain employs TRBV15 and TRBJ1-4; no firm D call. The germline CDR1 and CDR2 sequences are LNHNV and YYDKDF (reference sequence). CDR3 size: 14 residues. Deletions cut 0 bases from V and 8 bases from J, with 10 bases between. Written as DNA, the CDR3 is TGTGCCACCAGCAGAGATTTAGGGCAAGAAAAACTGTTTTTT. This sequence encodes CATSRDLGQEKLFF.

This clonotype was seen many times. The chain recombines TRBV2 with TRBJ2-7; TRBD2 agrees at 7 bases. Germline V gene data show CDR1 as SNHLY and CDR2 as FYNNEI. The CDR3 is 13 amino acids. Trimming removed 7 bases from V and 5 bases from J; junction bases left unmatched: 8. The CDR3, as DNA: TGTGCCAGCAACGGGAGGAGACGTGACGAGCAGTACTTC. Translating it yields CASNGRRRDEQYF. The entire variable domain, with the rest obtained from reference TRBV2 and TRBJ2-7, is as follows: EPEVTQTPSHQVTQMGQEVILRCVPISNHLYFYWYRQILGQKVEFLVSFYNNEISEKSEIFDDQFSVERPDGSNFTLKIRSTKLEDSAMYFCASNGRRRDEQYFGPGTRLTVT.

The table lists this clonotype with a few counts. This chain links TRBV2 with TRBJ2-7, with a possible D match to TRBD1 (5 bases). From germline, CDR1 is SNHLY and CDR2 FYNNEI. The CDR3 is made up of 13 amino acids. V dropped 6 bases and J dropped 3 bases, with 12 bases sitting between them. The CDR3 region is CASRGQGNYEQYF. CDR3 nucleotide sequence: TGTGCCAGCAGGGGGCAGGGTAACTACGAGCAGTACTTC.

This clonotype was counted a few times. The chain carries TRBV7-9 and TRBJ2-3; no clear D gene. The V gene's germline CDR1 is SEHNR and CDR2 FQNEAQ (reference sequence). This CDR3 has 13 amino acids. Between the trimmed V and J ends, which lost 2 bases and 8 bases, there was a span of 11 bases. CDR3 DNA: TGTGCCAGCAGCTTAATCTCTTCAGGTACGCAGTATTTT. It yields the protein CASSLISSGTQYF.

This clonotype has ten or more counts. V is TRBV20-1 and J is TRBJ2-7; tentatively, D is TRBD1 (5 bases). Looked up from germline, CDR1 is DFQATT and CDR2 is SNEGSKA (reference sequence). V was cut by 6 bases and J by 2 bases, with 17 bases left in between. There are 14 residues in the CDR3. The CDR3 here is CSARKQVGTYEQYF. As DNA, the CDR3 is TGCAGTGCCAGAAAACAGGTTGGAACCTACGAGCAGTACTTC.

This clonotype has just a few counts. DNA of the CDR3: TGTGCCAGCAGCGATACTAGCGGGAGGACCCTTACAGATACGCAGTATTTT. Translating gives CASSDTSGRTLTDTQYF. The V call is TRBV7-9, the J call TRBJ2-3, with 12 bases matching TRBD2. Germline V lookup: CDR1 SEHNR, CDR2 FQNEAQ (reference sequence). There are 17 residues in the CDR3. Trimming at V came to 5 bases and at J to 3 bases, leaving 9 bases not matched to a gene.

The rearrangement uses TRBV12-3 or TRBV12-4 and TRBJ2-5, with unresolved D. The CDR3 sequence is 14 residues long. Trimming shortened V by 6 bases and J by 6 bases, and 17 bases separated the two germline ends. As DNA, the CDR3 is TGTGCCAGCAGCCTCCCCGCAAGCCCGAAGACCCAGTACTTC. Translated: CASSLPASPKTQYF.

The chain couples TRBV2 to TRBJ2-1, with 8 bases fitting TRBD1. Germline CDR1 and CDR2: SNHLY and FYNNEI. The CDR3 is 13 amino acids. The V gene end was trimmed by 9 bases and the J gene end by 3 bases; junction bases not matched to a gene: 4. This chain's CDR3 is CASTGGYYNEQFF. In nucleotides, the CDR3 is TGTGCCAGTACAGGGGGTTACTACAATGAGCAGTTCTTC.

This clonotype was recorded many times. The chain is built from TRBV7-9 and TRBJ2-7; the match to TRBD2 covers 7 bases. The germline V gene encodes CDR1 SEHNR and CDR2 FQNEAQ (reference sequence). With V trimmed by 1 base and J by 6 bases, 6 bases remained unmatched. The CDR3 contains 14 residues. CDR3 loop: CASSLGGGIGEQYF. CDR3 nucleotide sequence: TGTGCCAGCAGCTTAGGGGGGGGGATCGGCGAGCAGTACTTC.

Ten or more counts support this clonotype. The chain employs TRBV20-1 and TRBJ2-7; TRBD2 matches 8 bases. The junction had 0 bases not matched to a gene; V was cut back by 3 bases and J by 2 bases. CDR3 length: 12 amino acids. Germline CDR1 reads DFQATT; CDR2 reads SNEGSKA (reference sequence). The chain's CDR3 is CSASGGAYEQYF. In nucleotides, the CDR3 is TGCAGTGCTAGCGGGGGGGCCTACGAGCAGTACTTC.

This clonotype was counted only a few times. J is TRBJ2-6 and V is TRBV12-3 or TRBV12-4; a possible D gene is TRBD2 (7 bases). There are 16 residues in the CDR3. V shed 7 bases and J shed 2 bases, with 15 bases lying between them. The CDR3 nucleotides are TGTGCCAGCACCCCTACAGGGAGGGCTGGGGCCAACGTCCTGACTTTC. Protein product: CASTPTGRAGANVLTF.

This clonotype has only a few counts. DNA of the CDR3: TGTGCCAGCGAGGGGGGCCCCCATAATCAGCCCCAGCATTTT. Protein product: CASEGGPHNQPQHF. The chain combines TRBV28 with TRBJ1-5, with TRBD1 as a possible D gene (6 bases). CDR1 MDHEN and CDR2 SYDVKM come from the germline V gene. The CDR3 has 14 amino acids. Trimming left V 8 bases short and J 4 bases short, with 15 bases between.

The table lists this clonotype with many counts. V is TRBV28 and J is TRBJ2-1, with TRBD2 matching over 13 bases. The CDR3 is 14 residues long. Germline lookup yields CDR1 MDHEN and CDR2 SYDVKM. Losses at the gene ends were 10 bases for V and 10 bases for J; bases not matched to a gene: 10. This chain's CDR3 is CATRLAGGRREQFF. CDR3 nucleotide sequence: TGTGCCACCAGACTAGCGGGAGGACGGAGGGAGCAGTTCTTC. Full variable domain (missing parts from reference TRBV28 and TRBJ2-1): DVKVTQSSRYLVKRTGEKVFLECVQDMDHENMFWYRQDPGLGLRLIYFSYDVKMKEKGDIPEGYSVSREKKERFSLILESASTNQTSMYLCATRLAGGRREQFFGPGTRLTVL.

There are many counts of this clonotype. The rearrangement links TRBV28 to TRBJ2-7; D is ambiguous. The length of the CDR3 is 14 residues. The germline CDR1 and CDR2 sequences are MDHEN and SYDVKM. The V end lost 5 bases, the J end lost 0 bases, and 11 bases lay between the germline ends. CDR3 region: CASSTIVLSYEQYF. The CDR3 DNA reads as TGTGCCAGCAGTACAATTGTACTCTCCTACGAGCAGTACTTC.

This rearrangement joins TRBV7-9 to TRBJ1-1; no clear D gene. Trimming shortened V by 5 bases and J by 2 bases, and 18 bases separated the two germline ends. The CDR3 covers 16 residues. Germline lookup yields CDR1 SEHNR and CDR2 FQNEAQ (reference sequence). The CDR3 DNA reads TGTGCCAGCAGCCCGACGGAAGAAGGAAGAAACACTGAAGCTTTCTTT. It yields the protein CASSPTEEGRNTEAFF.

This clonotype was seen a few times. The chain couples TRBV28 to TRBJ2-1, with 11 positions matching TRBD2. CDR1 MDHEN and CDR2 SYDVKM come from the germline V gene. The CDR3 totals 16 residues. Germline trimming cut 6 bases from V and 9 bases from J; bases unmatched to any gene: 13. The CDR3 sequence: CASSYTTSGSRCEQFF. The CDR3 nucleotides read TGTGCCAGCAGCTATACAACTAGCGGGAGTAGGTGTGAGCAGTTCTTC.

This clonotype was seen only a few times. The V call is TRBV19, the J call TRBJ2-7, with 7 positions matching TRBD2. The CDR3 runs 13 residues. CDR1 is LNHDA and CDR2 is SQIVND in the germline V gene (reference sequence). The V segment lost 6 bases and the J segment 2 bases; nucleotides outside the gene matches: 4. The CDR3 sequence: CASRSLAAYEQYF. The CDR3 DNA sequence: TGTGCCAGTAGAAGTCTAGCGGCCTACGAGCAGTACTTC.

The table lists this clonotype with a few counts. The V and J genes are TRBV9 and TRBJ2-3; TRBD2 matches at 8 bases. The CDR3 consists of 15 residues. V shed 0 bases and J 5 bases; nucleotides not matched to a gene: 5. Germline lookup yields CDR1 SGDLS and CDR2 YYNGEE. The CDR3 is CASSVDQREIDTQYF. CDR3 nucleotides: TGTGCCAGCAGCGTAGATCAGCGGGAGATAGATACGCAGTATTTT.